The 20 T cell receptor beta chains below were found in one sample sequenced in a study of spatial heterogeneity in lung cancer. Antigens of these TCRs are unknown. General observations from the study: Within tumors, counts of expanded alpha and beta TCRs tracked tumor mutation counts.

Each CDR3 protein gets one entry after TCRdb re-called the 5' RACE reads with MiXCR. The data show 11,000 to 15,000 distinct CDR3 sequences, with 4.7% seen just once and approximately 20% held by the top ten. The time point here: sample taken at primary tumor resection. The sequencing used lung tumor tissue, collected at surgery. The source of these receptors is a female donor with early-stage non-small cell lung cancer.

The sample holds a few counts of this clonotype. The chain joins TRBV3-1 to TRBJ1-2; TRBD1 aligns across 7 bases. The V and J ends lost 6 bases and 5 bases, in that order; junction bases with no gene match: 12. The CDR3 length is 15 residues. CDR1 is LGHDT, CDR2 YNNKEL, per germline (reference sequence). CDR3 sequence: CASRQRLTGIYGYTF. The CDR3 DNA is TGTGCCAGCAGACAACGATTGACAGGGATTTATGGCTACACCTTC.

This clonotype rates as medium-sized. The chain carries TRBV18 and TRBJ1-2; D not certain. CDR1 is KGHSH and CDR2 is LQKENI in the germline V gene. The CDR3 length is 16 residues. V was shortened by 3 bases and J by 4 bases, with 18 bases between the two germline ends. DNA for the CDR3: TGTGCCAGCTCACCGGCCCGGCCAGGTCTGCTCTATGGCTACACCTTC. This sequence encodes CASSPARPGLLYGYTF. Combining the CDR3 with reference TRBV18 and TRBJ1-2 gives the whole variable domain NAGVMQNPRHLVRRRGQEARLRCSPMKGHSHVYWYRQLPEEGLKFMVYLQKENIIDESGMPKERFSAEFPKEGPSILRIQQVVRGDSAAYFCASSPARPGLLYGYTFGSGTRLTVV.

This clonotype was seen many times. The J gene is TRBJ2-5, the V gene TRBV7-8, with 8 positions matching TRBD2. CDR3 length equals 14 residues. V trimming: 3 bases; J trimming: 3 bases; junction bases outside the gene matches: 3. Germline assignment: CDR1 SGHVS and CDR2 FQNEAQ. DNA for the CDR3: TGTGCCAGCAGCTTTACTAGCGGAGAAGAGACCCAGTACTTC. It is translated as CASSFTSGEETQYF.

The sample holds many counts of this clonotype. The chain combines TRBV5-1 with TRBJ1-4, with D unclear. The CDR3 consists of 15 residues. Per the germline V gene, CDR1 is SGHRS and CDR2 is YFSETQ. V was cut by 4 bases and J by 4 bases, with 14 bases left in between. The CDR3 region is CASSPEAQLNEKLFF. CDR3 in DNA: TGCGCCAGCAGCCCGGAGGCACAGCTTAATGAAAAACTGTTTTTT.

This clonotype occurred many times. This sequence joins TRBV6-5 and TRBJ2-5; D possibly corresponds to TRBD1 (6 bases). The CDR3 is 17 residues long. Between the trimmed V and J ends, which lost 0 bases and 4 bases, there was a span of 18 bases. Germline V gene sequence: CDR1 MNHEY, CDR2 SVGAGI. The chain's CDR3 is CASSYSTTGDLRETQYF. In nucleotides, the CDR3 is TGTGCCAGCAGTTACTCGACGACAGGAGATCTCCGAGAGACCCAGTACTTC.

This clonotype was counted between two and nine times. The V gene is TRBV19, the J gene TRBJ1-1, with D maybe TRBD1 (5 bases). The germline CDR1 and CDR2 sequences are LNHDA and SQIVND (reference sequence). The V and J ends lost 3 bases and 11 bases respectively, with 16 bases between them. The CDR3 consists of 13 residues. CDR3 nucleotides: TGTGCCAGTAGTATTGCCCCGACAGACAAGGCTTTCTTT. Encoded protein: CASSIAPTDKAFF. The full variable domain, rest sourced from reference TRBV19 and TRBJ1-1, is DGGITQSPKYLFRKEGQNVTLSCEQNLNHDAMYWYRQDPGQGLRLIYYSQIVNDFQKGDIAEGYSVSREKKESFPLTVTSAQKNPTAFYLCASSIAPTDKAFFGQGTRLTVV.

This clonotype was observed many times. This sequence joins TRBV6-5 and TRBJ1-5; the match to TRBD1 covers 8 bases. The CDR3 consists of 13 residues. The germline gives CDR1 MNHEY, CDR2 SVGAGI. After removal of 6 bases from V and 4 bases from J, the junction contained 2 bases not matched to a gene. This CDR3 is CASRRTGNQPQHF. For the CDR3, the DNA is TGTGCCAGCAGACGGACAGGGAATCAGCCCCAGCATTTT.

Ten or more counts support this clonotype. CDR3: CASSPQRDVEDNEQFF. In nucleotides, the CDR3 is TGCGCCAGCAGCCCACAACGCGACGTCGAGGACAATGAGCAGTTCTTC. The genes are TRBV4-1 and TRBJ2-1, with no clear D. Trimming pared 4 bases from V and 5 bases from J, leaving 18 bases between. The germline CDR1 and CDR2 sequences are MGHRA and YSYEKL. The CDR3 contains 16 residues.

The gene calls are TRBV7-3 and TRBJ2-2; possible D gene TRBD1, 6 bases. The CDR3 contains 15 residues. The V gene lost 2 bases and the J gene lost 5 bases, with 12 bases spanning the gap. The germline V gene has CDR1 SGHTA and CDR2 FQGTGA. The CDR3 region is CASSLGQRGTGELFF. CDR3 bases: TGTGCCAGCAGCTTAGGCCAGAGGGGGACCGGGGAGCTGTTTTTT.

This chain uses TRBV29-1 with TRBJ1-3; no reliable D call. This CDR3 region has 11 residues. The V gene's germline CDR1 is SQVTM and CDR2 ANQGSEA. The V and J ends lost 6 bases and 1 base respectively, with 4 bases between them. The CDR3, as DNA: TGCAGCGTCGTTTCTGGAAACACCATATATTTT. Its translation is CSVVSGNTIYF.

The sample holds many counts of this clonotype. This chain uses TRBV20-1 with TRBJ2-7; D is tentatively TRBD1 or TRBD2 (6 bases each). The germline CDR1 and CDR2 sequences are DFQATT and SNEGSKA (reference sequence). V was trimmed by 4 bases and J by 4 bases, leaving 14 bases between them. The CDR3 has 13 amino acids. CDR3 amino acids: CSANPGAIYEQYF. The CDR3 DNA sequence: TGCAGTGCTAACCCGGGGGCCATTTACGAGCAGTACTTC.

The chain combines TRBV4-1 with TRBJ2-2; D tentatively fits TRBD1 or TRBD2 (5 bases each). The V gene lost 7 bases and the J gene lost 0 bases, with 15 bases spanning the gap. Looked up from germline, CDR1 is MGHRA and CDR2 is YSYEKL. CDR3 length: 16 residues. The CDR3 bases are TGCGCCAGCACTCGAAGTCGGGACGCGAACACCGGGGAGCTGTTTTTT. Translation: CASTRSRDANTGELFF.

In its sample, this clonotype was seen many times. The chain has TRBV5-6 and TRBJ2-3; D unresolved. In germline, CDR1 is SGHDT, CDR2 YYEEEE. CDR3 length: 12 amino acids. The V end was cut by 1 base, the J end by 6 bases, with 6 bases between. CDR3 amino acids: CASSLSMDTQYF. Here the CDR3 DNA reads TGTGCCAGCAGCTTGAGTATGGATACGCAGTATTTT.

A few counts support this clonotype. J is TRBJ2-7 and V is TRBV7-3; D not certain. Trimming took off 2 bases at V and 4 bases at J, with 6 bases between the two ends. Germline lookup yields CDR1 SGHTA and CDR2 FQGTGA. The CDR3 spans 12 residues. The CDR3 here is CASSLPGYEQYF. The DNA of the CDR3 is TGTGCCAGCAGCTTACCTGGATACGAGCAGTACTTC.

This clonotype has at least ten counts. V usage is TRBV5-1 and J usage is TRBJ2-1, with 8 positions matching TRBD1. There are 15 residues in the CDR3. V gave up 4 bases and J gave up 5 bases; unmatched junction bases: 8. CDR1 SGHRS and CDR2 YFSETQ come from the germline V gene. Here the CDR3 DNA reads TGCGCCAGCAGCCTTCAGGGGGCGCAGAACAATGAGCAGTTCTTC. It yields the protein CASSLQGAQNNEQFF. Complete variable domain (other parts from reference TRBV5-1 and TRBJ2-1): KAGVTQTPRYLIKTRGQQVTLSCSPISGHRSVSWYQQTPGQGLQFLFEYFSETQRNKGNFPGRFSGRQFSNSRSEMNVSTLELGDSALYLCASSLQGAQNNEQFFGPGTRLTVL.

This clonotype was seen many times. The chain couples TRBV20-1 to TRBJ2-7; the match to TRBD2 covers 14 bases. This CDR3 has 17 residues. J gave up 0 bases and V 1 base, and 5 bases lay outside the gene matches. Germline CDR1 DFQATT, CDR2 SNEGSKA (reference sequence). CDR3 DNA sequence: TGCAGTGCTAGAGCCGGGACTAGCGGGGGCCTCTCCTACGAGCAGTACTTC. It encodes CSARAGTSGGLSYEQYF.

This clonotype was counted only a few times. V and J are TRBV20-1 and TRBJ1-5, with D perhaps TRBD1 (6 bases). Germline CDR1 and CDR2: DFQATT and SNEGSKA (reference sequence). The CDR3 totals 13 residues. Trimming removed 3 bases from V and 3 bases from J, with 9 bases in between. As DNA, the CDR3 is TGCAGTGCTAGTAGGACAGACAATCAGCCCCAGCATTTT. Protein sequence: CSASRTDNQPQHF.

This clonotype was seen repeatedly, ten times or more. The chain uses TRBV6-2 or TRBV6-3 and TRBJ2-6; no firm D call. Between the trimmed V and J ends, which lost 2 bases and 1 base, there was a span of 6 bases. The CDR3 loop spans 15 amino acids. Germline V gene data show CDR1 as MNHEY and CDR2 as SVGEGT. CDR3 loop: CASSYGISGANVLTF. CDR3 DNA: TGTGCCAGCAGTTACGGGATATCTGGGGCCAACGTCCTGACTTTC.

This clonotype has at least ten counts. This chain uses TRBV27 with TRBJ1-6; D is unclear. The CDR3 runs to 13 residues. With 7 bases removed from V and 10 bases from J, the gap between germline ends came to 14 bases. Looked up from germline, CDR1 is MNHEY and CDR2 is SMNVEV (reference sequence). CDR3 region: CASTHAIYSPLHF. DNA for the CDR3: TGTGCCAGCACGCATGCCATTTACTCACCCCTCCACTTT.

This clonotype was detected only a few times. The gene calls are TRBV20-1 and TRBJ1-6; 10 bases fit TRBD1. Germline lookup yields CDR1 DFQATT and CDR2 SNEGSKA (reference sequence). The CDR3 length is 16 residues. The V gene end was trimmed by 3 bases and the J gene end by 6 bases; junction bases not matched to a gene: 8. CDR3 protein: CSARDSGTGVNSPLHF. In DNA form, the CDR3 reads TGCAGTGCTAGGGATTCTGGGACAGGGGTTAATTCACCCCTCCACTTT.